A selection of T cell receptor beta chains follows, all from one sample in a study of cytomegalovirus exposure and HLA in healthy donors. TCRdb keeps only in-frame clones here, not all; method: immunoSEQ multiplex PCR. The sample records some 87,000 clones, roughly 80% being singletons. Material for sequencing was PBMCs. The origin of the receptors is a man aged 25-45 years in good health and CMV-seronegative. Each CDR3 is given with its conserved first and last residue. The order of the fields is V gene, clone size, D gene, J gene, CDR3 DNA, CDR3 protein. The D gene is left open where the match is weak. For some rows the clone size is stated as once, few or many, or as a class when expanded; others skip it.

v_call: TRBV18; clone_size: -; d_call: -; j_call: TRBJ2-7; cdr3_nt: TGTGCCAGCTCACCACCGGGACATCCGTCCTACGAGCAGTACTTC; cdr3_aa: CASSPPGHPSYEQYF
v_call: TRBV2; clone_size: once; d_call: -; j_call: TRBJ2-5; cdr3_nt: TGTGCCAGCAGTGAGAATGGGCTAGAGACCCAGTACTTC; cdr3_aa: CASSENGLETQYF
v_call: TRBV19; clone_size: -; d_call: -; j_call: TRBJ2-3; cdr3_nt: TGTGCCAGTAGTATAGGAGCAGGGGGGGATACGCAGTATTTT; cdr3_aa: CASSIGAGGDTQYF
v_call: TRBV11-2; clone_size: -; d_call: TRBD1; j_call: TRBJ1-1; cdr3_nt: TGTGCCAGCAGCTTAGGCAGGACAGGGGACACTGAAGCTTTCTTT; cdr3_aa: CASSLGRTGDTEAFF
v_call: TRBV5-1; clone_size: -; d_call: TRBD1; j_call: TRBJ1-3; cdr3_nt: TGCGCCAGCAGCCTCCAGACAGGGGTAGGAAACACCATATATTTT; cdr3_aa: CASSLQTGVGNTIYF
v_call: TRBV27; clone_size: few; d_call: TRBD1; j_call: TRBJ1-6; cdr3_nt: TGTGCCAGCAGTTTATGGGACAGGGTTCAGGCACCCCTCCACTTT; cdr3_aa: CASSLWDRVQAPLHF
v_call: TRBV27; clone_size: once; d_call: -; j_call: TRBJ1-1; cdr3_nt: TGTGCCAGCAGTCAAACAGGTCCAGCTGAAGCTTTCTTT; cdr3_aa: CASSQTGPAEAFF
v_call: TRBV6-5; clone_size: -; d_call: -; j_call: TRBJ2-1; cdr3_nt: TGTGCCAGCAGGACTACCGGGACATTCTACAATGAGCAGTTCTTC; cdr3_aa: CASRTTGTFYNEQFF
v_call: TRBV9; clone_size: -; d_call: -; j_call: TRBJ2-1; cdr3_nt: TGTGCCAGCAGCGTAGTCGGGGGAGACAATGAGCAGTTCTTC; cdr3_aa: CASSVVGGDNEQFF
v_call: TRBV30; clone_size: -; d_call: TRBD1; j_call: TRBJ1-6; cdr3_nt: TGTGCCTGGAGTGAGACAGGGGCTTTCTATAATTCACCCCTCCACTTT; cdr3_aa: CAWSETGAFYNSPLHF
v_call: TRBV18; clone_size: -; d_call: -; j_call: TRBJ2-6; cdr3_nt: TGTGCCAGCTCACCTTTAGGGAGCCTCTCTGGGGCCAACGTCCTGACTTTC; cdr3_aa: CASSPLGSLSGANVLTF
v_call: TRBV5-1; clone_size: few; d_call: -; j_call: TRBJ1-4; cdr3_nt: TGCGCCAGCAGCTTGGCCAGGAGCCAAGGAGGTGAAAAACTGTTTTTT; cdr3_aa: CASSLARSQGGEKLFF
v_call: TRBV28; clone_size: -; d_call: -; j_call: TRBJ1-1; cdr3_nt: TGTGCCAGCAGTGCCCTAAGTGAAGCTTTCTTT; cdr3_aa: CASSALSEAFF
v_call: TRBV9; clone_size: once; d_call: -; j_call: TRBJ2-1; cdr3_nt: TGTGCCAGCAGCGTAGCTGAGGGAAGCTCCTACAATGAGCAGTTCTTC; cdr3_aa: CASSVAEGSSYNEQFF
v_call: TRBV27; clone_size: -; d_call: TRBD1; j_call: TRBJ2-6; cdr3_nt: TGTGCCAGCAGTTCCAGGACAGGGATTATTGGTGGGGCCAACGTCCTGACTTTC; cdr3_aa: CASSSRTGIIGGANVLTF
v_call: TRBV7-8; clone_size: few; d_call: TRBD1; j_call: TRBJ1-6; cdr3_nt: TGTGCCAGCAGCTTAGGACAGGGGCGAAATTCACCCCTCCACTTT; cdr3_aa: CASSLGQGRNSPLHF
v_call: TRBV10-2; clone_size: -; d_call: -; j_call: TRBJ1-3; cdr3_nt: TGCGCCAGCGGTGGCGGCTCTGGAAACACCATATATTTT; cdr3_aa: CASGGGSGNTIYF
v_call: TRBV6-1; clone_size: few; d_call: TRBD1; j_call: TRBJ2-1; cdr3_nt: TGTGCCAGCAGTGAAAGTCAGGGGGCGGTTGAGCAGTTCTTC; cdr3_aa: CASSESQGAVEQFF
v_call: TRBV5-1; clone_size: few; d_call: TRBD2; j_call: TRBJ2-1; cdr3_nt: TGCGCCAGCGGTGGCGGGAGCTCCTACAATGAGCAGTTCTTC; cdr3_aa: CASGGGSSYNEQFF
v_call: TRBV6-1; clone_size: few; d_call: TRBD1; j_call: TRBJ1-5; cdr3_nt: TGTGCCAGCAGTGAATCAGGGGGCAGACAGCCCCAGCATTTT; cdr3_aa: CASSESGGRQPQHF
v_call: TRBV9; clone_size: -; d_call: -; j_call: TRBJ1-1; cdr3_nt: TGTGCCAGCAGCGTCGCGTTTAACACTGAAGCTTTCTTT; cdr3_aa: CASSVAFNTEAFF
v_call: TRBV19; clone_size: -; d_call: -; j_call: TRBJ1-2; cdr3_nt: TGTGCCAGTCGGGGATTAGTAGGGCTTGGCTACACCTTC; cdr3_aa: CASRGLVGLGYTF
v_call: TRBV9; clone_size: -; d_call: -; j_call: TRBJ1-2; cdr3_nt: TGTGCCAGCAGCCCTCGAGGAGACAGCAGCTATGGCTACACCTTC; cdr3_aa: CASSPRGDSSYGYTF
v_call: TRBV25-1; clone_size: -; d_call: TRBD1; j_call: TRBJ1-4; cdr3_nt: TGTGCCAGCAGTGACCCCGTGGGGGGGACAGGGGGAGAAAAACTGTTTTTT; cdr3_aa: CASSDPVGGTGGEKLFF
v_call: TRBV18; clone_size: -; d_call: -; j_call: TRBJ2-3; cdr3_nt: TGTGCCAGCTCAGCGCTAAGCACAGATACGCAGTATTTT; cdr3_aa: CASSALSTDTQYF
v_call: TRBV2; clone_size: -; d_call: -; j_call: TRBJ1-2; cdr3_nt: TGTGCCAGCAGTGAACCGAACAATCGCAACTATGGCTACACCTTC; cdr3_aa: CASSEPNNRNYGYTF
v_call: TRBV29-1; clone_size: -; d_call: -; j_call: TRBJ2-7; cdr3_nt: TGCAGCGTTGATGGTCAGGGCATGTACGAGCAGTACTTC; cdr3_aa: CSVDGQGMYEQYF
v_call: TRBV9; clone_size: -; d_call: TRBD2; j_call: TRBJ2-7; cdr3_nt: TGTGCCAGCAGCGCTCTCGGGGGTCCGAGCGGGGCATCGGGCGAGCAGTACTTC; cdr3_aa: CASSALGGPSGASGEQYF
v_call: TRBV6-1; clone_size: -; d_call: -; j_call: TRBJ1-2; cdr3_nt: TGTGCCAGCAGTGCCATTTTAACAGGGAAACTTAACTATGGCTACACCTTC; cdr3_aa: CASSAILTGKLNYGYTF
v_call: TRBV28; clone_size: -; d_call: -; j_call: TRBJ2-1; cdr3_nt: TGTGCCAGCAGTCAAGCCAGGGTTTTTTACAATGAGCAGTTCTTC; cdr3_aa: CASSQARVFYNEQFF
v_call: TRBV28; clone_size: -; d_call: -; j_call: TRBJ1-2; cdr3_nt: TGTGCCAGCAGTCCGACAGACGCTAACTATGGCTACACCTTC; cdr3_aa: CASSPTDANYGYTF
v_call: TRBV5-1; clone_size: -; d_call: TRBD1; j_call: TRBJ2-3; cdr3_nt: TGCGCCAGCAGGTTTCGGTTCGACAGGGGGCTCGCAGATACGCAGTATTTT; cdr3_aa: CASRFRFDRGLADTQYF
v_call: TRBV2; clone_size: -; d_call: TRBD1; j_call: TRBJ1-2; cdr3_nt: TGTGCCAGCCGGGACAGCCCGAACTATGGCTACACCTTC; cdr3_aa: CASRDSPNYGYTF
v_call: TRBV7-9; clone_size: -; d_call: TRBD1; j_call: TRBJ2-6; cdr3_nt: TGTGCCAGCAGCTCGACAGGGAGAAGCCTATCTGGGGCCAACGTCCTGACTTTC; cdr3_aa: CASSSTGRSLSGANVLTF
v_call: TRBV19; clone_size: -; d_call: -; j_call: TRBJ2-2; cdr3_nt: TGTGCCAGTAGGAACAGGGTGGACGGGGAGCTGTTTTTT; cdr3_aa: CASRNRVDGELFF
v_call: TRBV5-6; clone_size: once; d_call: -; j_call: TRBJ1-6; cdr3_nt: TGTGCCAGCAGCCGCGACGCAGGATCCTCCCTTCAGGCCCTCCACTTT; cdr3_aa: CASSRDAGSSLQALHF
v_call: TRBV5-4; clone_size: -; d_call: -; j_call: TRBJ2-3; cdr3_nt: TGTGCCAGCAGAACAGAAGGGGGGGCAGATACGCAGTATTTT; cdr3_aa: CASRTEGGADTQYF
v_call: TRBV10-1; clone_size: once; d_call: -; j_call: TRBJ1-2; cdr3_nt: TGCGCCAGCAGTGCCGGGTCAACGGATGTCTCTGGCTACACCTTC; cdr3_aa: CASSAGSTDVSGYTF
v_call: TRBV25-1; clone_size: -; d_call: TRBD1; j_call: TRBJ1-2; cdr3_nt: TGTGCCAGCAGTGGGACAGGACGGTACACCTTC; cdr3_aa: CASSGTGRYTF
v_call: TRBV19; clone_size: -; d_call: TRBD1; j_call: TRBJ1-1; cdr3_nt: TGTGCCAGTAGCCGGGACAGCCTTAACACTGAAGCTTTCTTT; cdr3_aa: CASSRDSLNTEAFF
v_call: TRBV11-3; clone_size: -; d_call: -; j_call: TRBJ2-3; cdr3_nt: TGTGCCAGCAGCCTCAACGTTCAGGTTTGGGCAGATACGCAGTATTTT; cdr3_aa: CASSLNVQVWADTQYF
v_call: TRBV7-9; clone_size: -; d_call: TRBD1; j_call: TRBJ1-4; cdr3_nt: TGTGCCAGCAGCTTAGCGCCCCCAGGGGGGCCAGGAGAAAAACTGTTTTTT; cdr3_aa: CASSLAPPGGPGEKLFF
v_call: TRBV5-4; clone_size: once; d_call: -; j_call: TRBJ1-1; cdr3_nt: TGTGCCAGCAGCTTGTTTTATCGGAACACTGAAGCTTTCTTT; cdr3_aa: CASSLFYRNTEAFF
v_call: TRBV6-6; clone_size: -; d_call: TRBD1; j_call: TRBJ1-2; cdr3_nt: TGTGCCAGCAGTTACTCGGGACAGGGGGCTGCCGGCTACACCTTC; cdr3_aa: CASSYSGQGAAGYTF
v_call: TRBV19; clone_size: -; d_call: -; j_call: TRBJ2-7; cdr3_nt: TGTGCCAGTAGCCAAGCATCAGGGGCCTCCTACGAGCAGTACTTC; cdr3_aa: CASSQASGASYEQYF
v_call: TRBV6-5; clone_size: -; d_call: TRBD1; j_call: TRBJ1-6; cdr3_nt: TGTGCCAGTTGTCGGGACAGGGGAACCCCACCCCTCCACTTT; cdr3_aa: CASCRDRGTPPLHF
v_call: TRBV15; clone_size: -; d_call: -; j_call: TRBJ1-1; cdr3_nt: TGTGCCACCAGCAAAGAAGGACAGACAGACACTGAAGCTTTCTTT; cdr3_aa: CATSKEGQTDTEAFF
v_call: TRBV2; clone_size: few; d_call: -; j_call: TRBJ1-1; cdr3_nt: TGTGCCAGCACCCTCGGGGGGAAAGCTTTCTTT; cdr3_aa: CASTLGGKAFF
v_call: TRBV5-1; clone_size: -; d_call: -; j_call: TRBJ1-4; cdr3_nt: TGCGCCAGCAGCCCCCTCTCTTTGTCCAATGAAAAACTGTTTTTT; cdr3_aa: CASSPLSLSNEKLFF
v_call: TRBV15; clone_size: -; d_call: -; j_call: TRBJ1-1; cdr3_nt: TGTGCCACCAGCAGAGGCGACAGGAGGATCACTGAAGCTTTCTTT; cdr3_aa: CATSRGDRRITEAFF
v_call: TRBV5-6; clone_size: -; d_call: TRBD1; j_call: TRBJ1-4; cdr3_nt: TGTGCCAGCAGCCAGACAGGGGGCGGTAATGAAAAACTGTTTTTT; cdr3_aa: CASSQTGGGNEKLFF
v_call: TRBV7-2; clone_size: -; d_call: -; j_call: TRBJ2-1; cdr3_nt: TGTGCCAGCAGCGGTAGGGGGGGGACTTACAATGAGCAGTTCTTC; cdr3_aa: CASSGRGGTYNEQFF
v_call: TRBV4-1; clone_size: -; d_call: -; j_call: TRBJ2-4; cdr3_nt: TGCGCCAGCAGCCAAGCATCTCCAATAGACAGTAAAAACATTCAGTACTTC; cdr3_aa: CASSQASPIDSKNIQYF
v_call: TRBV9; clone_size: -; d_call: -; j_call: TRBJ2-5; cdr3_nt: TGTGCCAGCAGCGTAGGTCCGGGGGAAGAGACCCAGTACTTC; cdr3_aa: CASSVGPGEETQYF
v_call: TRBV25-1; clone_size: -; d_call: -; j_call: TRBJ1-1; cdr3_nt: TGTGCCAGCAGTGACCCCAGGGTAGAGCCGAACACTGAAGCTTTCTTT; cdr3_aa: CASSDPRVEPNTEAFF
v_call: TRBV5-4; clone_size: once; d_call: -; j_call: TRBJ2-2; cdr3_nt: TGTGCCAGCAGCTTAACAGGCACCGGGGAGCTGTTTTTT; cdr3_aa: CASSLTGTGELFF
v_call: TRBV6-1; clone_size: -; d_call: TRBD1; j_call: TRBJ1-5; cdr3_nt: TGTGCCAGCAGCGGACAGGCCGGAGGTACGCCCCAGCATTTT; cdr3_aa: CASSGQAGGTPQHF